Sequencing of this TCR beta chain was carried out in a study of T-cell reconstitution after alpha-beta-depleted transplantation in children. It was with unique molecular identifiers that the TCRbeta library was prepared. TCRdb analysed the PCR reads with MiXCR anew, one entry per CDR3 protein. The sample records about 340,000 distinct CDR3 sequences, 13% being singletons. This clonotype was counted only a few times. This CDR3 is 14 amino acids long. V lost 5 bases and J 7 bases, leaving 15 bases between the germline ends. The chain uses TRBV12-3 or TRBV12-4 and TRBJ1-5; D is perhaps TRBD1 (6 bases). The material sequenced was PBMCs, taken from the stem cell graft. The sequence was collected from a human donor who donated a stem cell graft to a child with Fanconi anemia. The CDR3 DNA follows: TGTGCCAGCAGTCCCCAGGGGACTAGACAGCCCCAGCATTTT. Protein: CASSPQGTRQPQHF.